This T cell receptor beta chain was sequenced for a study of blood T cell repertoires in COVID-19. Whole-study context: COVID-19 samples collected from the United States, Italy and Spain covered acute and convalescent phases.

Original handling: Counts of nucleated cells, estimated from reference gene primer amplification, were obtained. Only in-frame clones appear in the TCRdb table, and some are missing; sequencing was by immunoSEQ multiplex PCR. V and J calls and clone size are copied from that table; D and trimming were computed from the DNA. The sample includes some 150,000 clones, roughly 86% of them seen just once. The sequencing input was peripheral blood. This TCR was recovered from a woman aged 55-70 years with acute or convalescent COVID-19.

In DNA, the CDR3 is TGCGCCAGCAGCCAGGCGCGGCAGGGGGCCTGGACCGGGGAGCTGTTTTTT. Amino acid sequence: CASSQARQGAWTGELFF. The genes are TRBV4-3 and TRBJ2-2; 8 positions agree with TRBD1. After removal of 3 bases from V and 5 bases from J, the junction contained 11 bases not matched to a gene. The CDR3 is 17 residues long. The germline gives CDR1 LGHNA, CDR2 YSLEER.